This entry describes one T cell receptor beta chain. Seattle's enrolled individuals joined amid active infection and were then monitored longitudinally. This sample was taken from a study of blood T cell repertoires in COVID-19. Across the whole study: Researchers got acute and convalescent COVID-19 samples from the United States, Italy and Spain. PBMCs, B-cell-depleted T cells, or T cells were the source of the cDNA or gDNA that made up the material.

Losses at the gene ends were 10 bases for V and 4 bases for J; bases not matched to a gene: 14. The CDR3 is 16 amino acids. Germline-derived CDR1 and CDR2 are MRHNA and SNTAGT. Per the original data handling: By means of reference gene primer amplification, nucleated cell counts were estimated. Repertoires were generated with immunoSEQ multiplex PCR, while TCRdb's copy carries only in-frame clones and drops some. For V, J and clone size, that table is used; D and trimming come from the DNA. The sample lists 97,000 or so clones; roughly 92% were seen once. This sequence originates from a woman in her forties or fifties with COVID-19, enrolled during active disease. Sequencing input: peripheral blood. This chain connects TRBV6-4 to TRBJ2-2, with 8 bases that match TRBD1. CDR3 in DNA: TGTGCCAAAAAACCTGGGGGACAGGATGCCACCGGGGAGCTGTTTTTT. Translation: CAKKPGGQDATGELFF.